These T cell receptor beta chains were read from a single sample in a study of blood T cell repertoires in COVID-19. Assay: immunoSEQ multiplex PCR; the TCRdb copy retains only in-frame clones and omits some. The table lists about 350,000 clones, roughly 89% of them singletons, with around 3.3% in the top ten. Sequencing was carried out using peripheral blood. The source is a woman aged 18-29 years who had recovered from COVID-19. Each CDR3 is given with its conserved first and last residue. D genes are given only for firm matches. Not every row has a clone size; where given, it reads once, few, many or a size class.

D,V,J,size,CDR3,DNA
TRBD1,TRBV27,TRBJ1-6,-,CASRQGQALSNSPLHF,TGTGCCAGCAGGCAAGGACAGGCATTGTCTAATTCACCCCTCCACTTT
TRBD1,TRBV30,TRBJ1-6,-,CACRDSYNSPLHF,TGTGCCTGCCGGGACAGTTATAATTCACCCCTCCACTTT
-,TRBV6-2/TRBV6-3,TRBJ2-5,-,CASSWAPGETQYF,TGTGCCAGCAGCTGGGCTCCTGGGGAGACCCAGTACTTC
TRBD1,TRBV6-1,TRBJ1-2,once,CASSEKGQWVNYGYTF,TGTGCCAGCAGTGAAAAGGGACAGTGGGTTAACTATGGCTACACCTTC
-,TRBV18,TRBJ1-2,-,CASSPQGNLVYGYTF,TGTGCCAGCTCACCACAGGGGAATCTTGTCTATGGCTACACCTTC
-,TRBV24-1,TRBJ2-5,-,CATTIPRETQYF,TGTGCCACCACAATTCCCAGAGAGACCCAGTACTTC
-,TRBV25-1,TRBJ1-1,-,CASSDSLNTEAFF,TGTGCCAGCAGTGACAGTCTTAACACTGAAGCTTTCTTT
TRBD2,TRBV29-1,TRBJ2-5,few,CSVLTSRETQYF,TGCAGCGTTCTGACTAGCAGAGAGACCCAGTACTTC
-,TRBV5-1,TRBJ2-1,-,CASSSSPSSYNEQFF,TGCGCCAGCAGCTCTTCTCCTAGCTCCTACAATGAGCAGTTCTTC
TRBD1,TRBV27,TRBJ2-1,-,CASRRTGDSNEQFF,TGTGCCAGCAGAAGGACAGGGGACTCCAATGAGCAGTTCTTC
-,TRBV7-9,TRBJ1-3,-,CASSFGSGNTIYF,TGTGCCAGCAGCTTTGGGTCGGGGAACACCATATATTTT
TRBD1,TRBV2,TRBJ2-1,once,CASSLDRLFNEQFF,TGTGCCAGCAGTTTGGACAGGTTGTTTAATGAGCAGTTCTTC
TRBD1,TRBV7-9,TRBJ1-1,-,CASSLNRDRETEAFF,TGTGCCAGCAGCTTAAACCGGGACAGAGAGACTGAAGCTTTCTTT
TRBD2,TRBV7-8,TRBJ2-2,-,CASSLVPGLLTGELFF,TGTGCCAGCAGCTTAGTTCCGGGACTACTGACCGGGGAGCTGTTTTTT
TRBD2,TRBV5-1,TRBJ2-1,-,CASSSGTSGYNEQFF,TGCGCCAGCAGCTCCGGGACTAGCGGCTACAATGAGCAGTTCTTC
-,TRBV29-1,TRBJ2-1,-,CSADWPGLSDEQFF,TGCAGCGCCGATTGGCCAGGGCTCTCTGATGAGCAGTTCTTC
TRBD2,TRBV6-6,TRBJ2-2,-,CASSGTSGRTGELFF,TGTGCCAGCAGCGGTACTAGCGGGAGAACCGGGGAGCTGTTTTTT
-,TRBV2,TRBJ1-1,-,CASSNTGFWATEAFF,TGTGCCAGCAGCAATACAGGGTTTTGGGCCACTGAAGCTTTCTTT
-,TRBV11-2,TRBJ1-1,-,CASSFLLGGLNTEAFF,TGTGCCAGCAGCTTCCTATTGGGGGGGCTAAACACTGAAGCTTTCTTT
TRBD2,TRBV6-2/TRBV6-3,TRBJ2-1,-,CASSHWGGNEQFF,TGTGCCAGCAGCCACTGGGGGGGGAATGAGCAGTTCTTC
-,TRBV11-2,TRBJ1-1,-,CASSLPVGGGWSTEAFF,TGTGCCAGCAGCTTACCCGTGGGCGGGGGATGGAGCACTGAAGCTTTCTTT
-,TRBV7-9,TRBJ1-3,few,CASSSQGYPSGNTIYF,TGTGCCAGCAGCTCTCAGGGGTACCCCTCTGGAAACACCATATATTTT
TRBD2,TRBV27,TRBJ2-3,-,CASRLAGEVDTQYF,TGTGCCAGCAGACTAGCGGGAGAGGTAGATACGCAGTATTTT
TRBD1,TRBV6-5,TRBJ1-1,-,CASSPGQANTEAFF,TGTGCCAGCAGCCCCGGACAGGCTAACACTGAAGCTTTCTTT
TRBD1,TRBV7-2,TRBJ2-1,-,CASSSQGARSNEQFF,TGTGCCAGCAGCTCACAGGGGGCTAGGAGTAATGAGCAGTTCTTC
-,TRBV18,TRBJ1-1,-,CASSPLKQPNTEAFF,TGTGCCAGCTCACCACTCAAACAGCCGAACACTGAAGCTTTCTTT
-,TRBV7-2,TRBJ1-1,-,CASSLPEKQGAEAFF,TGTGCCAGCAGCTTGCCCGAAAAACAGGGAGCTGAAGCTTTCTTT